These T cell receptor beta chains were read from a single sample in a study of blood T cell repertoires in COVID-19. Some clones are missing from TCRdb's copy, which holds only in-frame ones; the method was immunoSEQ multiplex PCR. Of 110,000 or so clones in the sample, around 90% are singletons; the top ten hold roughly 8%. Material for sequencing was peripheral blood. The source is a human donor in a cohort sampled during active COVID-19. Each CDR3 is given without its conserved first and last residue. Each record gives: V gene, CDR3 length, D gene, clone size, J gene, CDR3 protein. The D gene is left open where the match is weak. Where a row states a size, it is once, few, many or the class of an expanded clone; other rows omit it.

>TRBV9|16|TRBD2|NA|TRBJ2-5
ASSAERRLAGGLETQY
>TRBV7-7|13|TRBD2|NA|TRBJ2-5
ASSSTSGGQETQY
>TRBV2|11|NA|NA|TRBJ2-7
ASSTSLTYEQY
>TRBV12-5|12|TRBD1|once|TRBJ2-5
ASASGTGWQTQY
>TRBV5-1|11|NA|NA|TRBJ2-5
ASSFRDGETQY
>TRBV11-2|12|NA|once|TRBJ2-2
ASTHQVRTGELF
>TRBV5-1|14|TRBD1|NA|TRBJ1-3
ASSLGQGVSGNTIY
>TRBV19|11|NA|once|TRBJ2-5
ASSRDLQETQY
>TRBV7-9|12|TRBD1|NA|TRBJ1-1
ASSHDRANTEAF
>TRBV6-5|13|NA|once|TRBJ2-7
ASSYSTHGGYEQY
>TRBV30|17|TRBD1|NA|TRBJ2-7
AWSVRGTGRGLREYEQY
>TRBV18|12|NA|once|TRBJ1-2
ASSPRERADGYT
>TRBV5-1|11|NA|NA|TRBJ2-1
ARSWRGGNEQF
>TRBV27|13|TRBD1|NA|TRBJ2-1
ASSLRQGPYNEQF
>TRBV28|13|TRBD2|NA|TRBJ2-1
ASSGGRGDYNEQF
>TRBV6-5|13|NA|NA|TRBJ2-7
ASRRTGTDSYEQY
>TRBV27|13|NA|NA|TRBJ2-1
ASSLRGFFYNEQF
>TRBV28|15|NA|NA|TRBJ2-6
ASSQVMVVAGANVLT
>TRBV19|12|NA|NA|TRBJ2-1
ASSIRRDSVEQF
>TRBV11-2|11|NA|NA|TRBJ1-2
ASSPATGNGYT
>TRBV7-3|13|NA|NA|TRBJ2-7
ASSLTGTVPYEQY
>TRBV14|15|TRBD2|NA|TRBJ2-3
ASSQDTPGRGTDTQY
>TRBV6-5|13|NA|few|TRBJ2-7
ASRALAEGGYEQY
>TRBV5-1|15|TRBD1|once|TRBJ1-1
ASSLNGQGSVGTEAF
>TRBV4-2|15|TRBD2|NA|TRBJ2-1
ASSHWTSGSANNEQF
>TRBV19|9|NA|many|TRBJ1-1
ASSIAREAF
>TRBV3-1/TRBV3-2|14|TRBD2|NA|TRBJ2-5
ASSQRLAGVAETQY
>TRBV2|13|NA|NA|TRBJ2-1
ASSDTRSSYNEQF
>TRBV19|11|NA|NA|TRBJ2-7
ASSIPPAYEQY
>TRBV28|11|NA|NA|TRBJ2-2
ASGRGDTGELF
>TRBV29-1|11|TRBD1|NA|TRBJ2-7
SVDGQGPYEQY
>TRBV2|13|TRBD1|NA|TRBJ2-4
ASSERGLVKNIQY
>TRBV7-2|15|TRBD1|NA|TRBJ1-6
ASRGGQASSYNSPLH
>TRBV29-1|10|TRBD2|NA|TRBJ2-3
SATSATDTQY
>TRBV19|10|NA|NA|TRBJ1-5
ASMSRVGPQH
>TRBV15|12|TRBD1|NA|TRBJ2-7
ATSWTGGNYEQY
>TRBV2|15|TRBD2|NA|TRBJ2-1
ASTGTSGRVRYNEQF
>TRBV11-2|11|NA|NA|TRBJ1-1
ASSLDGLTEAF
>TRBV5-5|17|TRBD1|few|TRBJ1-5
ASSLTGTASTNSNQPQH
>TRBV4-1|14|NA|NA|TRBJ2-7
ASSQKGRDGSYEQY
>TRBV29-1|12|TRBD1|NA|TRBJ2-7
SVEAQGSFGGQY
>TRBV5-1|14|TRBD1|NA|TRBJ1-4
ASSLQGATTNEKLF
>TRBV29-1|11|NA|NA|TRBJ2-5
SVVEQGQETQY
>TRBV19|13|NA|NA|TRBJ2-1
ASSTGAAINNEQF
>TRBV5-5|11|NA|NA|TRBJ2-1
ASDIGGDNEQF
>TRBV5-8|15|NA|NA|TRBJ1-4
ASSRRTGSATNEKLF
>TRBV30|13|TRBD1|once|TRBJ2-2
AWMVGTGNTGELF
>TRBV28|12|NA|NA|TRBJ1-6
ASTPRVGYSPLH
>TRBV5-1|13|TRBD1|NA|TRBJ1-5
ASSLGDSENQPQH
>TRBV19|9|NA|NA|TRBJ2-4
ASSIIGIQY
>TRBV5-5|15|NA|NA|TRBJ2-2
ASSFATTLANTGELF
>TRBV7-2|14|NA|NA|TRBJ2-7
ASSPNPAQSSYEQY
>TRBV14|14|NA|NA|TRBJ1-2
ASSQDWREPFYGYT
>TRBV29-1|12|NA|once|TRBJ1-1
SVPGGREGSEAF